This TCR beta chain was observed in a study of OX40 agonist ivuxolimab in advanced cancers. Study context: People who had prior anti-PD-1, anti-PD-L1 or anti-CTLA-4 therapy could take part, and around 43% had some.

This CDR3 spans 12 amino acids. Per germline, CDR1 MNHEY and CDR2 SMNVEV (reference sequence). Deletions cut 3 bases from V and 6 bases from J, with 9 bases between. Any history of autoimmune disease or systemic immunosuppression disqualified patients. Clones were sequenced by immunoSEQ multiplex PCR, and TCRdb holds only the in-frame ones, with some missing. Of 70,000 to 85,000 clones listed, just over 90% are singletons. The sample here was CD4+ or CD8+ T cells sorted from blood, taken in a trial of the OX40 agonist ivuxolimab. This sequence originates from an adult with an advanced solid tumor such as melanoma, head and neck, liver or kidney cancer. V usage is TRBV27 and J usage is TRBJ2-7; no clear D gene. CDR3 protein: CASSFIRGEQYF. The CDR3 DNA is TGTGCCAGCAGTTTCATCAGAGGCGAGCAGTACTTC.